This T cell receptor (beta chain) derives from a study of CD4+ T cells in melanoma. Profiling relied on immunoSEQ multiplex PCR, and the TCRdb table lists in-frame clones only, not all of them. The table records around 6,600 clones, around 66% of them present only once. This clone was observed a few times. Germline values: CDR1 MNHEY, CDR2 SMNVEV (reference sequence). The CDR3 runs to 13 residues. Trimming left V 6 bases short and J 4 bases short, with 10 bases between. The source material was cells from a culture (not recorded whether cultured in vitro). This chain joins TRBV27 and TRBJ2-1; D remains unclear. The clonotype originates from a human donor with melanoma. The CDR3 DNA reads as TGTGCCAGCAGCATAGTCGCTTACAATGAGCAGTTCTTC. Encoded protein: CASSIVAYNEQFF.